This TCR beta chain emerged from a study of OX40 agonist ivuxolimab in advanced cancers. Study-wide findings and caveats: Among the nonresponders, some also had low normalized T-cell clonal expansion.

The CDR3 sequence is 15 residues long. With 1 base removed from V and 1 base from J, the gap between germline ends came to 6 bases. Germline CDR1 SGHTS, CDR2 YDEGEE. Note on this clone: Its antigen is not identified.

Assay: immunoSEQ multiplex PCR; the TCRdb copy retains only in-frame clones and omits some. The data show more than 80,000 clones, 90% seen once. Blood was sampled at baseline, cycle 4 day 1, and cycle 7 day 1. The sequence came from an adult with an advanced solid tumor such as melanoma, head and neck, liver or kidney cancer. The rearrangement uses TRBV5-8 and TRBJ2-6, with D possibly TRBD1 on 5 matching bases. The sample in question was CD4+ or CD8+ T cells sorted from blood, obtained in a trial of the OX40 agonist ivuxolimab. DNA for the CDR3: TGTGCCAGCAGCTTGTCAGGGTCTGGGGCCAACGTCCTGACTTTC. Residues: CASSLSGSGANVLTF.